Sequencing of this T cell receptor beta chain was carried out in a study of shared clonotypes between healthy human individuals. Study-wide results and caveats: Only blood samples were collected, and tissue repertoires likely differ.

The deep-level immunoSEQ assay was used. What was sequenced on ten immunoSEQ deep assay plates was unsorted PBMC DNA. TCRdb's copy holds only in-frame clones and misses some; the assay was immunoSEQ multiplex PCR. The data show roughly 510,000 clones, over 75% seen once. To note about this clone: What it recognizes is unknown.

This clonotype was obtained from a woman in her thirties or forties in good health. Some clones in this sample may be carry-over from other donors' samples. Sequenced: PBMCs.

The CDR3 DNA sequence: TGTGCCAGCAGCTTAACTGGGACAGCTTACAATGAGCAGTTCTTC. It encodes CASSLTGTAYNEQFF. V is TRBV7-3 and J is TRBJ2-1; 7 positions agree with TRBD1. The CDR3 sequence is 15 residues long. V dropped 0 bases and J dropped 4; count of bases not matched to a gene: 3. Germline-derived CDR1 and CDR2 are SGHTA and FQGTGA.